This T cell receptor (beta chain) was observed in a study of T cells in women clearing cervical HPV infection. The overall study: Controls were women whose single incident HPV16 infection cleared within 12 months without precancer or cancer.

The protocol was immunoSEQ multiplex PCR, while the TCRdb copy is restricted to in-frame clones and leaves out a portion. This sample carries approximately 13,000 clones, with roughly 20% going to the ten biggest clones. In germline, CDR1 is SGHTS, CDR2 YDEGEE. This CDR3 is built from 12 residues. V was cut by 1 base and J by 7 bases, with 5 bases left in between. Comments on this clone: The missing CDR3 end, 3 residues past where the read stops, is filled in from the germline J gene.

The chain links TRBV5-8 to TRBJ1-4; D uncertain. Sequencing was done on a sample of blood buffy coat. The TCR originated in a woman between 18 and 69 years old with a cervical HPV16 infection that either progressed to CIN3+ or cleared (not recorded which). The CDR3: CASSLTGEKLFF. The sequenced part of the CDR3 DNA is TGTGCCAGCAGCTTGACCGGTGAAAAA.